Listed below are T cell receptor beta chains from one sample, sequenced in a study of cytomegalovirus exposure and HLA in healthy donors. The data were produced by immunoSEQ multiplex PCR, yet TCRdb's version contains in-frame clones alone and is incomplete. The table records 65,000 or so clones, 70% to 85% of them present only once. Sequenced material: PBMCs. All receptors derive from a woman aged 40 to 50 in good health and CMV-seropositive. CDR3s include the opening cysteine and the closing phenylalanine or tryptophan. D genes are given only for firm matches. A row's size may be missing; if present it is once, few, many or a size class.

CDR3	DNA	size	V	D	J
CASLGQVGTEAFF	TGTGCCAGCTTGGGACAGGTGGGCACTGAAGCTTTCTTT	NA	TRBV18	TRBD1	TRBJ1-1
CASSPKEGLGNIQYF	TGTGCCAGCAGTCCGAAGGAGGGGCTCGGGAACATTCAGTACTTC	NA	TRBV25-1	NA	TRBJ2-4
CASSSSAGEQFF	TGTGCCAGCAGCTCATCAGCGGGGGAGCAGTTCTTC	NA	TRBV7-3	TRBD2	TRBJ2-1
CSVSRGGYEKLFF	TGCAGCGTTTCCCGAGGGGGTTATGAAAAACTGTTTTTT	NA	TRBV29-1	NA	TRBJ1-4
CASSITGFMNTEAFF	TGTGCCAGTAGTATCACGGGGTTCATGAACACTGAAGCTTTCTTT	once	TRBV19	NA	TRBJ1-1
CASSLTGEYGYTF	TGTGCCAGCAGTTTGACAGGGGAATATGGCTACACCTTC	NA	TRBV27	TRBD1	TRBJ1-2
CASSIIGGISYNEQFF	TGTGCCAGTAGTATTATCGGGGGGATTTCCTACAATGAGCAGTTCTTC	NA	TRBV19	TRBD2	TRBJ2-1
CASSEGTSGETDTQYF	TGTGCCAGCAGTGAAGGGACTAGCGGGGAAACAGATACGCAGTATTTT	few	TRBV2	TRBD2	TRBJ2-3
CASTLAGRPYEQYF	TGTGCCAGCACCTTGGCAGGGAGGCCCTACGAGCAGTACTTC	once	TRBV6-5	NA	TRBJ2-7
CASSLFGQGSETQYF	TGTGCCAGCAGCTTATTTGGACAGGGCAGCGAGACCCAGTACTTC	NA	TRBV7-9	TRBD1	TRBJ2-5
CASSSHRTKRNTEAFF	TGTGCCAGCAGCTCACATCGGACAAAACGGAACACTGAAGCTTTCTTT	NA	TRBV7-2	NA	TRBJ1-1
CASSLVGQGIYEQYF	TGTGCCAGCAGCTTGGTGGGACAGGGGATCTACGAGCAGTACTTC	NA	TRBV5-6	TRBD1	TRBJ2-7
CASHPGTTTEAFF	TGTGCCAGTCACCCCGGCACGACAACTGAAGCTTTCTTT	once	TRBV19	NA	TRBJ1-1
CASSMGAGSSEQYF	TGTGCCAGCAGCATGGGGGCAGGGTCGTCCGAGCAGTACTTC	once	TRBV7-2	NA	TRBJ2-7
CASSDSSTYSYNEQFF	TGTGCCAGCAGTGACTCGAGTACCTACTCCTACAATGAGCAGTTCTTC	few	TRBV6-4	NA	TRBJ2-1
CASSLSRDRTYEQYF	TGTGCCAGCAGCTTAAGCCGGGACAGGACTTACGAGCAGTACTTC	NA	TRBV7-8	TRBD1	TRBJ2-7
CASTVGGSRETQYF	TGTGCCAGCACCGTGGGAGGATCCAGAGAGACCCAGTACTTC	NA	TRBV2	NA	TRBJ2-5
CASSQDETSDLNSPLHF	TGCGCCAGCAGCCAAGATGAAACGTCAGATCTTAATTCACCCCTCCACTTT	once	TRBV4-1	NA	TRBJ1-6
CASTKGAPSGNTIYF	TGTGCCAGCACCAAGGGGGCACCCTCTGGAAACACCATATATTTT	NA	TRBV6-5	TRBD1	TRBJ1-3
CASSQFTVNTEAFF	TGTGCCAGCTCACAATTTACGGTGAACACTGAAGCTTTCTTT	few	TRBV18	NA	TRBJ1-1
CASSLSSHGGTEAFF	TGTGCCAGCTCACTCAGTAGTCACGGGGGCACTGAAGCTTTCTTT	NA	TRBV18	NA	TRBJ1-1
CASGSGVGDYNEQFF	TGTGCCAGCGGGTCAGGGGTGGGGGACTACAATGAGCAGTTCTTC	NA	TRBV6-5	NA	TRBJ2-1
CASSLSPLPGADYGYTF	TGTGCCAGCAGCTTATCCCCCCTCCCAGGGGCCGACTATGGCTACACCTTC	NA	TRBV11-2	NA	TRBJ1-2
CASSQDRGGGYTF	TGCGCCAGCAGCCAAGATAGGGGAGGCGGCTACACCTTC	NA	TRBV4-3	NA	TRBJ1-2
CASTSLTGGNQPQHF	TGTGCCAGCACTTCACTGACAGGGGGCAATCAGCCCCAGCATTTT	NA	TRBV6-5	TRBD1	TRBJ1-5
CASSLVRTSTDTQYF	TGTGCCAGCAGCTTAGTCCGGACTAGCACAGATACGCAGTATTTT	NA	TRBV7-2	NA	TRBJ2-3
CASSLLSGYTF	TGTGCCAGCAGCTTGCTCTCTGGCTACACCTTC	NA	TRBV5-6	NA	TRBJ1-2
CASSLGTAVYNEQFF	TGTGCCAGCAGCTTAGGGACAGCTGTCTACAATGAGCAGTTCTTC	NA	TRBV5-6	TRBD1	TRBJ2-1
CASSQEERGAGEGEKLFF	TGCGCCAGCAGCCAAGAGGAAAGAGGGGCAGGGGAAGGTGAAAAACTGTTTTTT	NA	TRBV4-1	NA	TRBJ1-4
CASSQDWRERGNTIYF	TGCGCCAGCAGCCAAGATTGGAGGGAGAGAGGAAACACCATATATTTT	NA	TRBV4-3	NA	TRBJ1-3
CASSGTQGASWQPQHF	TGTGCCAGCAGTGGAACTCAGGGGGCCTCATGGCAGCCCCAGCATTTT	NA	TRBV2	TRBD1	TRBJ1-5
CASSRLRQGNYGYTF	TGTGCCAGCAGTCGCCTGCGGCAGGGGAACTATGGCTACACCTTC	NA	TRBV27	NA	TRBJ1-2
CASSHRDRYGYTF	TGTGCCAGCAGCCACAGGGATCGCTATGGCTACACCTTC	few	TRBV5-4	NA	TRBJ1-2
CASSLGGSTTEAFF	TGTGCCAGCAGCTTAGGCGGCAGTACCACTGAAGCTTTCTTT	NA	TRBV11-2	NA	TRBJ1-1
CASMRSYGYTF	TGTGCCAGCATGAGGAGTTATGGCTACACCTTC	NA	TRBV6-6	NA	TRBJ1-2
CASPRGEEQPQHF	TGCGCCAGCCCGCGGGGGGAGGAACAGCCCCAGCATTTT	NA	TRBV10-1	NA	TRBJ1-5
CASSWDRDTDTQYF	TGCGCCAGCAGTTGGGACAGAGACACAGATACGCAGTATTTT	NA	TRBV10-1	TRBD1	TRBJ2-3
CASSPTGGRETQYF	TGTGCCAGCAGCCCGACCGGGGGGCGAGAGACCCAGTACTTC	few	TRBV7-2	NA	TRBJ2-5
CASSRTGEANIQYF	TGTGCCAGTAGTCGAACAGGGGAGGCAAACATTCAGTACTTC	NA	TRBV19	NA	TRBJ2-4
CASSWVWGQEEKLFF	TGTGCCAGCAGCTGGGTATGGGGACAAGAAGAAAAACTGTTTTTT	NA	TRBV7-2	NA	TRBJ1-4
CSSSLTGGYTF	TGTTCCAGCAGCTTAACGGGTGGCTACACCTTC	NA	TRBV7-9	NA	TRBJ1-2
CASSSSGTGREQYF	TGCGCCAGCAGCAGTTCCGGGACAGGGCGCGAGCAGTACTTC	NA	TRBV5-1	TRBD1	TRBJ2-7
CASSIGAGPYNEQFF	TGTGCCAGTAGTATTGGAGCGGGGCCCTACAATGAGCAGTTCTTC	NA	TRBV19	TRBD2	TRBJ2-1
CSVAPRGYGYTF	TGCAGCGTTGCCCCACGCGGCTATGGCTACACCTTC	NA	TRBV29-1	NA	TRBJ1-2
CASDKPNEKLFF	TGTGCCAGCGACAAACCTAATGAAAAACTGTTTTTT	once	TRBV6-1	NA	TRBJ1-4
CASRGTSGGTDTQYF	TGTGCCAGCAGGGGGACTAGCGGGGGAACAGATACGCAGTATTTT	once	TRBV28	TRBD2	TRBJ2-3
CASSPDRVDSPLHF	TGTGCCAGCAGCCCCGACAGGGTCGACTCACCCCTCCACTTT	NA	TRBV27	TRBD1	TRBJ1-6
CASSPGTGPTYGYTF	TGCGCCAGCAGCCCCGGGACAGGGCCCACCTATGGCTACACCTTC	NA	TRBV5-1	TRBD1	TRBJ1-2
CASSKGQGRGNEKLFF	TGTGCCAGTAGTAAAGGGCAGGGCAGGGGTAATGAAAAACTGTTTTTT	NA	TRBV19	NA	TRBJ1-4
CASSPPDNLEQYF	TGTGCCAGCTCACCCCCCGACAACCTCGAGCAGTACTTC	NA	TRBV18	NA	TRBJ2-7
CASSDWAVQYF	TGTGCCAGCAGTGATTGGGCTGTTCAGTACTTC	once	TRBV6-1	NA	TRBJ2-4
CASRSIRGPAGQFF	TGTGCCAGCAGGTCCATCCGGGGCCCAGCGGGGCAGTTCTTC	once	TRBV11-2	NA	TRBJ2-1
CASSPRPSGGSYPDTQYF	TGCGCCAGCAGCCCCAGGCCTAGCGGGGGGAGCTACCCAGATACGCAGTATTTT	NA	TRBV5-1	TRBD2	TRBJ2-3
CASSRELAGGASSTDTQYF	TGCGCCAGCAGCCGCGAACTAGCGGGGGGCGCCAGTAGCACAGATACGCAGTATTTT	NA	TRBV4-1	TRBD2	TRBJ2-3
CASKTGNTEAFF	TGCGCCAGCAAGACAGGGAACACTGAAGCTTTCTTT	NA	TRBV10-2	NA	TRBJ1-1
CASALQGASYEQYF	TGTGCCAGCGCGCTACAGGGGGCCTCCTACGAGCAGTACTTC	NA	TRBV2	TRBD1	TRBJ2-7
CSVGASGTDTQYF	TGCAGCGTTGGGGCTAGCGGCACAGATACGCAGTATTTT	NA	TRBV29-1	NA	TRBJ2-3
CASSLGPPLVGYTF	TGTGCCAGCAGCTTAGGTCCCCCTCTCGTTGGCTACACCTTC	medium-sized	TRBV7-8	NA	TRBJ1-2
CASTPLGGFSYEQYF	TGTGCCAGCACCCCGTTGGGGGGATTCTCCTACGAGCAGTACTTC	once	TRBV6-5	NA	TRBJ2-7